This passage covers 19 T cell receptor beta chains from one sample sequenced in a study of blood T cell repertoires in COVID-19. TCRdb's copy holds only in-frame clones and misses some; the assay was immunoSEQ multiplex PCR. The sample records fewer than 350,000 clones, roughly 90% being singletons. What was sequenced was PBMCs or T cells enriched from blood (not recorded which). Receptor source: a woman between 18 and 29 years old with acute COVID-19.

As regards this clone: Other DNA sequences in this specimen translate into the identical CDR3. This chain connects TRBV18 to TRBJ2-1; the D is unclear. This CDR3 is 14 amino acids long. Between the trimmed V and J ends, which lost 2 bases and 0 bases, there was a span of 5 bases. CDR1 is KGHSH and CDR2 is LQKENI in the germline V gene. For the CDR3, the DNA is TGTGCCAGCTCACCATCCCTCTCCTACAATGAGCAGTTCTTC. It is translated as CASSPSLSYNEQFF.

V usage is TRBV27 and J usage is TRBJ2-7; D possibly corresponds to TRBD2 (5 bases). The CDR3 contains 14 residues. The germline V gene has CDR1 MNHEY and CDR2 SMNVEV (reference sequence). With 3 bases removed from V and 5 bases from J, the gap between germline ends came to 14 bases. In nucleotides, the CDR3 is TGTGCCAGCAGTTTTGAGAGGGAGAGTGACGAGCAGTACTTC. It codes for CASSFERESDEQYF.

This clone appeared a few times. One end of the junction is discordant with germline, which a read error may explain. The rearrangement joins TRBV2 to TRBJ2-5; TRBD1 matches at 7 bases. Looked up from germline, CDR1 is SNHLY and CDR2 is FYNNEI. The length of the CDR3 is 13 residues. For the CDR3, the DNA is TGTGCCAGCAGAGAAGGGGGCCGGGAGACCCAGTACTTC. Translation: CASREGGRETQYF.

In its sample, this clone was seen a few times. The V gene is TRBV19, the J gene TRBJ2-7; 7 nucleotides agree with TRBD2. CDR1 and CDR2 from the germline V gene are LNHDA and SQIVND (reference sequence). The CDR3 is 14 amino acids. V gave up 3 bases and J gave up 2 bases; unmatched junction bases: 4. The CDR3 DNA is TGTGCCAGTAGTATTGGGCGGGAGCCCTACGAGCAGTACTTC. Encoded protein: CASSIGREPYEQYF.

This clone occurred once. The chain has TRBV14 and TRBJ2-7, with D unclear. Per the germline V gene, CDR1 is SGHDN and CDR2 is FVKESK. V lost 4 bases, J lost 3 bases, and 4 bases lay in between. CDR3 length: 11 amino acids. The CDR3 DNA is TGTGCCAGCAGCCGAGGCTACGAGCAGTACTTC. Encoded protein: CASSRGYEQYF.

The chain joins TRBV28 to TRBJ1-5; D ambiguous. Trimming took off 7 bases at V and 4 bases at J, with 11 bases between the two ends. There are 13 residues in the CDR3. The germline CDR1 and CDR2 sequences are MDHEN and SYDVKM. In DNA form, the CDR3 reads TGTGCCAGCACCCCTTGGCAGAATCAGCCCCAGCATTTT. Protein product: CASTPWQNQPQHF.

This chain connects TRBV6-5 to TRBJ2-1, with 8 bases fitting TRBD2. The CDR3 length is 15 residues. In germline, CDR1 is MNHEY, CDR2 SVGAGI. With 6 bases clipped from V and 4 bases from J, the junction kept 8 bases outside the gene matches. The DNA for the CDR3 is TGTGCCAGCAGCCGAGGACTAGCAGATTACAATGAGCAGTTCTTC. It specifies CASSRGLADYNEQFF.

V is TRBV5-5 and J is TRBJ2-3; D is perhaps TRBD2 (6 bases). CDR3 length: 15 residues. Per germline, CDR1 SGHKS and CDR2 YYEKEE (reference sequence). The ends were cut back, 3 bases at V and 4 bases at J, with 15 bases in the middle. CDR3: CASSWPRGAADTQYF. In DNA form, the CDR3 reads TGTGCCAGCAGCTGGCCCCGCGGGGCGGCAGATACGCAGTATTTT.

This clone was picked up one time. The chain couples TRBV2 to TRBJ1-4, with 7 bases aligning to TRBD1. The CDR3 has 14 residues. The germline V gene encodes CDR1 SNHLY and CDR2 FYNNEI. The J segment lost 7 bases and the V segment lost 4 bases, leaving 6 bases of the junction unmatched. The CDR3 reads CASSGPGGREKLFF. DNA for the CDR3: TGTGCCAGCAGTGGTCCAGGGGGTCGTGAAAAACTGTTTTTT. The full variable domain, completed using reference TRBV2 and TRBJ1-4, is EPEVTQTPSHQVTQMGQEVILRCVPISNHLYFYWYRQILGQKVEFLVSFYNNEISEKSEIFDDQFSVERPDGSNFTLKIRSTKLEDSAMYFCASSGPGGREKLFFGSGTQLSVL.

This clone was seen a single time. The chain joins TRBV10-1 to TRBJ2-1, with TRBD2 matching 11 bases. The CDR3 extends over 15 amino acids. V dropped 2 bases and J dropped 8; count of bases not matched to a gene: 5. Germline CDR1 reads WNHNN; CDR2 reads SYGVQD (reference sequence). The CDR3 DNA reads as TGCGCCAGCAGTGAGAGAGATAGCGGGAGGGATGAGCAGTTCTTC. Amino acid sequence: CASSERDSGRDEQFF.

The chain recombines TRBV5-1 with TRBJ2-2, with D tentatively TRBD2 (6 bases). The CDR3 contains 16 residues. Trimming stripped 2 bases from V and 0 bases from J, with 11 bases between. Per germline, CDR1 SGHRS and CDR2 YFSETQ. The CDR3 here is CASSFRERANTGELFF. The CDR3 DNA sequence: TGCGCCAGCAGCTTTCGGGAGAGAGCGAACACCGGGGAGCTGTTTTTT. Full variable domain (remainder filled in from reference TRBV5-1 and TRBJ2-2): KAGVTQTPRYLIKTRGQQVTLSCSPISGHRSVSWYQQTPGQGLQFLFEYFSETQRNKGNFPGRFSGRQFSNSRSEMNVSTLELGDSALYLCASSFRERANTGELFFGEGSRLTVL.

The gene calls are TRBV28 and TRBJ1-1, with D uncertain. Germline V gene sequence: CDR1 MDHEN, CDR2 SYDVKM. Trimming removed 6 bases from V and 0 bases from J, with 11 bases in between. CDR3 length: 14 amino acids. CDR3 sequence: CASSPPAVNTEAFF. The DNA of the CDR3 is TGTGCCAGCAGCCCTCCGGCGGTGAACACTGAAGCTTTCTTT.

The J gene is TRBJ2-7, the V gene TRBV5-1, with 8 bases fitting TRBD1. CDR3 length: 15 residues. Germline-derived CDR1 and CDR2 are SGHRS and YFSETQ. The V and J ends lost 0 bases and 0 bases, in that order; junction bases with no gene match: 2. The DNA of the CDR3 is TGCGCCAGCAGCTTGGGGACAGGGAGCTCCTACGAGCAGTACTTC. It specifies CASSLGTGSSYEQYF.

J is TRBJ2-1 and V is TRBV5-1, with 12 bases matching TRBD2. Trimming removed 0 bases from V and 6 bases from J; junction bases left unmatched: 7. CDR1 and CDR2 from the germline V gene are SGHRS and YFSETQ. The CDR3 contains 17 residues. CDR3 sequence: CASSLDRLAGGPNEQFF. CDR3 nucleotides: TGCGCCAGCAGCTTGGATCGGCTAGCGGGAGGGCCCAATGAGCAGTTCTTC.

The V and J genes are TRBV6-2 or TRBV6-3 and TRBJ1-3; D uncertain. V lost 2 bases to trimming and J lost 0 bases, with 8 bases between them. Germline V gene data show CDR1 as MNHEY and CDR2 as SVGEGT. The CDR3 has 15 residues. This CDR3 reads CASSYLGNSGNTIYF. The CDR3 DNA sequence: TGTGCCAGCAGTTACCTGGGCAACTCTGGAAACACCATATATTTT.

CDR3 region: CASTQLTGNEQFF. CDR3 in DNA: TGTGCCAGCACTCAATTAACCGGGAATGAGCAGTTCTTC. V is TRBV12-3 or TRBV12-4 and J is TRBJ2-1; D gene ambiguous. V dropped 7 bases and J dropped 7 bases, with 14 bases sitting between them. The CDR3 is 13 residues long.

V usage is TRBV5-1 and J usage is TRBJ1-2, with D perhaps matching TRBD1 (6 bases). Trimming cost V 0 bases and J 4 bases, with 25 bases left between them. The V gene's germline CDR1 is SGHRS and CDR2 YFSETQ. The CDR3 runs to 19 residues. In nucleotides, the CDR3 is TGCGCCAGCAGCTTGGGGGTACAGACAGGAGCCATATCGGGCTATGGCTACACCTTC. It specifies CASSLGVQTGAISGYGYTF.

The V call is TRBV9, the J call TRBJ1-2; weak D call: TRBD1 (5 bases). The CDR3 has 14 amino acids. The V gene's germline CDR1 is SGDLS and CDR2 YYNGEE. The V end lost 3 bases, the J end lost 6 bases, and 15 bases lay between the germline ends. CDR3 loop: CASSATQVTHGYTF. The CDR3 DNA is TGTGCCAGCAGCGCAACACAGGTCACCCATGGCTACACCTTC.

The gene calls are TRBV24-1 and TRBJ2-1; TRBD2 agrees at 12 bases. Germline V gene data show CDR1 as KGHDR and CDR2 as SFDVKD. This CDR3 region has 15 residues. The junction had 6 bases not matched to a gene; V was cut back by 5 bases and J by 8 bases. The DNA of the CDR3 is TGTGCCACCAGTGTTGCTAGCGGGAGGGTGGATGAGCAGTTCTTC. As protein: CATSVASGRVDEQFF.